This entry concerns a single TCR beta chain. The sample originates from a study of blood T cell repertoires in COVID-19. The length of the CDR3 is 15 residues. In germline, CDR1 is SEHNR, CDR2 FQNEAQ (reference sequence). The ends lost 0 bases at V and 5 bases at J; junction bases unmatched: 3. Original analysis: Counts of nucleated cells, estimated from reference gene primer amplification, were obtained. The protocol was immunoSEQ multiplex PCR, while the TCRdb copy is restricted to in-frame clones and leaves out a portion. For V, J and clone size, that table is used; D and trimming come from the DNA. The data contain hundreds of thousands of clones, over 80% of them seen just once; the ten biggest clones take up approximately 2%. All enrollees were about 18 to 100 years old and from roughly 26 US areas. Recovered status applied to Cohort 3 donors who had two consecutive negative PCRs. It also applied to those with clearance or with symptom resolution.

The receptor was derived from a woman aged 18 to 35 who had recovered from COVID-19. This chain connects TRBV7-9 to TRBJ2-5; 10 nucleotides match TRBD2. The source material was PBMCs or T cells enriched from blood (not recorded which). CDR3 DNA: TGTGCCAGCAGCTTAGCGCTAGCGGGAGTGGAGACCCAGTACTTC. Translation gives CASSLALAGVETQYF.